The rows below give T cell receptor beta chains drawn from one sample of a study of CD8 T cells in ankylosing spondylitis. TCRdb reprocessed the 5' RACE reads via MiXCR and lists one record per CDR3 protein. The table lists about 160,000 distinct CDR3 sequences, around 9.6% of them singletons, with approximately 16% in the top ten. The sequenced sample consisted of blood, either unsorted or a sorted T cell fraction (not recorded which). The receptors were sampled from a female donor with ankylosing spondylitis or in good health (not recorded which). The CDR3 runs from the conserved cysteine through the conserved F or W. The D gene is left open where the match is weak. Expanded clones get a size class; other rows say once, few or many, or leave the size out.

j_gene | v_gene | abundance | d_gene | CDR3aa | CDR3nt
TRBJ2-1 | TRBV7-9 | NA | NA | CASSSRASLRMEQFF | TGTGCCAGCAGCTCACGGGCAAGCCTTAGGATGGAGCAGTTCTTC
TRBJ2-3 | TRBV7-2 | few | NA | CASSDRTDTQYF | TGTGCCAGCAGCGATCGCACAGATACGCAGTATTTT
TRBJ2-5 | TRBV14 | NA | TRBD1 | CASSWDRGPGAALRETQYF | TGTGCCAGCAGCTGGGACAGGGGGCCTGGTGCTGCACTAAGGGAGACCCAGTACTTC
TRBJ1-1 | TRBV4-1 | few | NA | CASSQDRSGRNTEAFF | TGCGCCAGCAGCCAAGATCGTAGCGGCAGGAACACTGAAGCTTTCTTT
TRBJ2-1 | TRBV4-1 | NA | TRBD2 | CASSPGGTSGKSSYNEQFF | TGCGCCAGCAGCCCCGGGGGGACTAGCGGGAAAAGCTCCTACAATGAGCAGTTCTTC
TRBJ1-2 | TRBV12-3/TRBV12-4 | many | NA | CASSLGPGSGYTF | TGTGCCAGCAGTTTAGGCCCAGGGAGTGGCTACACCTTC
TRBJ1-6 | TRBV4-3 | few | NA | CASSPIGGANSPLHF | TGCGCCAGCAGCCCGATAGGGGGGGCAAATTCACCCCTCCACTTT
TRBJ1-2 | TRBV9 | few | NA | CASSGTGNYGYTF | TGTGCCAGCAGCGGTACAGGGAACTATGGCTACACCTTC
TRBJ1-4 | TRBV14 | few | NA | CASSQDPREKLFF | TGTGCCAGCAGCCAAGATCCCAGGGAAAAACTGTTTTTT
TRBJ2-3 | TRBV7-9 | few | NA | CASSPRALSTDTQYF | TGTGCCAGCAGCCCCCGGGCCCTTAGCACAGATACGCAGTATTTT
TRBJ1-5 | TRBV7-9 | NA | NA | CASSFPGARQPQHF | TGTGCCAGCAGCTTCCCAGGGGCGAGGCAGCCCCAGCATTTT
TRBJ1-1 | TRBV4-2 | many | NA | CASSHPYNTEAFF | TGTGCCAGCAGCCACCCTTATAACACTGAAGCTTTCTTT
TRBJ2-3 | TRBV2 | few | NA | CASNPGLNTQYF | TGTGCCAGCAACCCGGGACTCAATACGCAGTATTTT
TRBJ2-1 | TRBV9 | NA | NA | CASSPRGAGDEQFF | TGTGCCAGCAGCCCCAGAGGAGCGGGCGACGAGCAGTTCTTC
TRBJ2-6 | TRBV5-6 | NA | NA | CASSPRDSGANVLTF | TGTGCCAGCAGCCCCCGGGACTCTGGGGCCAACGTCCTGACTTTC